This T cell receptor beta chain was recovered during a study of blood T cell repertoires in COVID-19. Germline CDR1 and CDR2: SGHNT and YYREEE (reference sequence). This CDR3 has 15 residues. Trimming removed 1 base from V and 3 bases from J; junction bases left unmatched: 1. How the authors handled the data: Amplification of reference gene primers provided the estimated nucleated cell counts. Libraries were prepared by immunoSEQ multiplex PCR; TCRdb keeps only in-frame clonotypes and omits some of them. V and J calls and clone size are as listed in that table; D and trimming were resolved from the DNA. Among hundreds of thousands of clones listed, over 70% were seen once.

The rearrangement uses TRBV5-4 and TRBJ2-1; 10 bases match TRBD2. The clonotype comes from a woman aged 40 to 50 who had recovered from COVID-19. Material: peripheral blood. The CDR3 DNA reads as TGTGCCAGCAGCTTGAAGCGGGGGGGCTACAATGAGCAGTTCTTC. Protein product: CASSLKRGGYNEQFF.